Following are 6 T cell receptor beta chains from one sample sequenced in a study of persistence of HIV-infected CD4 T cells. Cells were stimulated with CMV-infected fibroblast lysates at 8 to 10 ug/mL. Responding CD4+ T cells were sorted by upregulation of both CD40 ligand and CD69. Their target antigens are unknown. The libraries were made with immunoSEQ version 4 in survey mode. Libraries were prepared by immunoSEQ multiplex PCR; TCRdb keeps only in-frame clonotypes and omits some of them. This sample carries around 8,000 clones, roughly two thirds of them seen once, and the ten largest clones take around 20%. The specimen comprised CD4+ T cells sorted from PBMCs after roughly 18-hour stimulation, sampled from a patient who received antiretroviral therapy. These receptors were taken from an adult man with HIV who was CMV-seropositive.

The chain combines TRBV6-6 with TRBJ2-7, with a possible D match to TRBD2 (5 bases). Germline V gives CDR1 MNHNY, CDR2 SVGAGI (reference sequence). The CDR3 is 13 amino acids. V gave up 6 bases and J gave up 3 bases, with 12 bases separating them. Here the CDR3 DNA reads TGTGCCAGCAGAGAACCCGGGGTCTACGAGCAGTACTTC. Translation gives CASREPGVYEQYF.

There are a few counts of this clone. The V call is TRBV14, the J call TRBJ2-7; TRBD2 agrees at 9 bases. After removal of 3 bases from V and 1 base from J, the junction contained 7 bases not matched to a gene. CDR1 is SGHDN, CDR2 FVKESK, per germline. There are 16 residues in the CDR3. The CDR3 loop reads CASSHLGAGGSYEQYF. The CDR3 nucleotides read TGTGCCAGCAGCCATCTGGGAGCGGGGGGTTCCTACGAGCAGTACTTC.

The J gene is TRBJ2-1, the V gene TRBV24-1; 7 nucleotides align to TRBD2. The CDR3 has 14 amino acids. Germline CDR1 reads KGHDR; CDR2 reads SFDVKD. Trimming at V came to 7 bases and at J to 6 bases, leaving 8 bases not matched to a gene. The CDR3 is CATRSGEGSNEQFF. CDR3 nucleotide sequence: TGTGCCACCAGATCGGGGGAGGGGTCCAATGAGCAGTTCTTC.

The V gene is TRBV28, the J gene TRBJ1-3, with TRBD1 as a possible D gene (5 bases). Germline CDR1 is MDHEN and CDR2 is SYDVKM. The CDR3 covers 14 residues. Deletions cut 4 bases from V and 3 bases from J, with 10 bases between. CDR3 residues: CASSWRGGGNTIYF. CDR3 in DNA: TGTGCCAGCAGTTGGAGGGGTGGTGGAAACACCATATATTTT.

The chain joins TRBV12-3 or TRBV12-4 to TRBJ2-1, with D hard to call. This CDR3 is built from 11 residues. Trimming pared 5 bases from V and 7 bases from J, leaving 6 bases between. CDR3 loop: CASSGLNEQFF. The DNA of the CDR3 is TGTGCCAGCAGTGGGTTAAATGAGCAGTTCTTC.

The sample holds a few counts of this clone. The chain uses TRBV2 and TRBJ2-2; TRBD2 aligns across 11 bases. The CDR3 is 15 amino acids. Per germline, CDR1 SNHLY and CDR2 FYNNEI. The V gene end was trimmed by 8 bases and the J gene end by 5 bases; junction bases not matched to a gene: 7. The CDR3 coding sequence is TGTGCCAGCTCGGACTTAGCGGGAGGGACCGGGGAGCTGTTTTTT. Its translation: CASSDLAGGTGELFF.